The 16 T cell receptor beta chains below were found in one sample sequenced in a study of technical replicates of blood from four donors. Clones were read by immunoSEQ multiplex PCR, and TCRdb kept only the in-frame ones, dropping some. The table includes tens of thousands of clones, approximately 94% detected once. Sequencing input: T cells isolated from PBMCs. The source is a human donor in good health.

The rearrangement uses TRBV4-3 and TRBJ2-7; tentatively, D is TRBD1 (5 bases). Looked up from germline, CDR1 is LGHNA and CDR2 is YSLEER. The CDR3 covers 16 residues. Trimming removed 0 bases from V and 0 bases from J, with 12 bases in between. CDR3 nucleotides: TGCGCCAGCAGCCAAGAGGGGCGGCCGAACTCCTACGAGCAGTACTTC. Encoded protein: CASSQEGRPNSYEQYF.

This chain connects TRBV5-4 to TRBJ2-1; D possibly corresponds to TRBD2 (5 bases). Germline-derived CDR1 and CDR2 are SGHNT and YYREEE (reference sequence). This CDR3 comprises 15 residues. V lost 3 bases and J 6 bases, leaving 16 bases between the germline ends. This chain's CDR3 is CASSSPSRNFNEQFF. CDR3 nucleotides: TGTGCCAGCAGCTCTCCTAGCAGAAACTTCAATGAGCAGTTCTTC.

V usage is TRBV6-5 and J usage is TRBJ1-1, with D perhaps matching TRBD1 (6 bases). V was shortened by 6 bases and J by 4 bases, with 18 bases between the two germline ends. The CDR3 length is 15 residues. Germline values: CDR1 MNHEY, CDR2 SVGAGI. CDR3 protein: CASRTTGLGPTEAFF. The CDR3 DNA is TGTGCCAGCAGGACCACAGGGCTCGGTCCCACTGAAGCTTTCTTT.

This chain joins TRBV7-2 and TRBJ1-4; 9 bases map to TRBD1. Trimming took 5 bases from V and 8 from J; bases not matched to a gene: 15. Germline V gene lookup returns CDR1 SGHTA and CDR2 FQGNSA. This CDR3 is 17 amino acids long. The CDR3 protein is CASSPYRGPRMGEKLFF. CDR3 nucleotides: TGTGCCAGCAGCCCGTACAGGGGGCCACGGATGGGGGAAAAACTGTTTTTT. The full variable domain, rest sourced from reference TRBV7-2 and TRBJ1-4, is GAGVSQSPSNKVTEKGKDVELRCDPISGHTALYWYRQSLGQGLEFLIYFQGNSAPDKSGLPSDRFSAERTGGSVSTLTIQRTQQEDSAVYLCASSPYRGPRMGEKLFFGSGTQLSVL.

This chain links TRBV4-3 with TRBJ1-2; TRBD1 matches at 7 bases. Looked up from germline, CDR1 is LGHNA and CDR2 is YSLEER. V shed 0 bases and J 4 bases; nucleotides not matched to a gene: 8. This CDR3 is built from 16 residues. The CDR3 DNA reads TGCGCCAGCAGCCAAGAGGGGACAGAGGCGGGCTATGGCTACACCTTC. Translation: CASSQEGTEAGYGYTF.

The gene calls are TRBV19 and TRBJ2-5; 9 bases align to TRBD1. This CDR3 spans 13 amino acids. V lost 7 bases to trimming and J lost 3 bases; unmatched junction nucleotides: 3. Germline V CDR1 and CDR2: LNHDA, SQIVND (reference sequence). CDR3 DNA sequence: TGTGCCAGTACGGGACAGGGTAAAGAGACCCAGTACTTC. Protein: CASTGQGKETQYF.

The chain links TRBV29-1 to TRBJ2-7; maybe TRBD2 (6 bases). Trimming removed 4 bases at V and 3 bases at J, with 7 bases between. CDR3 length: 11 residues. Germline CDR1 is SQVTM and CDR2 is ANQGSEA. DNA of the CDR3: TGCAGCGTTGGCGGGGACTACGAGCAGTACTTC. As protein: CSVGGDYEQYF.

V and J are TRBV5-1 and TRBJ1-1; D remains unclear. The CDR3 covers 13 residues. The V end lost 0 bases, the J end lost 4 bases, and 7 bases lay between the germline ends. Germline assignment: CDR1 SGHRS and CDR2 YFSETQ. The CDR3 loop is CASSLERSTEAFF. DNA for the CDR3: TGCGCCAGCAGCTTGGAACGCAGCACTGAAGCTTTCTTT. Full variable domain (remainder filled in from reference TRBV5-1 and TRBJ1-1): KAGVTQTPRYLIKTRGQQVTLSCSPISGHRSVSWYQQTPGQGLQFLFEYFSETQRNKGNFPGRFSGRQFSNSRSEMNVSTLELGDSALYLCASSLERSTEAFFGQGTRLTVV.

V usage is TRBV27 and J usage is TRBJ1-2; 7 bases align to TRBD1. The germline V gene encodes CDR1 MNHEY and CDR2 SMNVEV (reference sequence). Germline trimming cut 5 bases from V and 8 bases from J; bases unmatched to any gene: 8. The CDR3 has 13 amino acids. The CDR3 loop is CASSDDRVKGYTF. CDR3 DNA: TGTGCCAGCAGTGATGACAGGGTGAAAGGCTACACCTTC.

The chain employs TRBV6-6 and TRBJ1-1; D might be TRBD1 (6 bases). Germline loops: CDR1 MNHNY, CDR2 SVGAGI (reference sequence). This CDR3 is built from 14 residues. V was clipped by 7 bases and J by 0 bases, with 12 bases between them. The CDR3 coding sequence is TGTGCCAGCAATACAGGGTATGTGAACACTGAAGCTTTCTTT. This codes for CASNTGYVNTEAFF.

The chain has TRBV29-1 and TRBJ2-1, with D possibly matching TRBD2 (5 bases). CDR3 length: 14 amino acids. V dropped 3 bases and J dropped 0 bases, with 9 bases sitting between them. CDR1 and CDR2 (germline): SQVTM, ANQGSEA. The CDR3 reads CSVDTSGSYNEQFF. The CDR3 DNA reads TGCAGCGTTGATACCAGCGGCTCCTACAATGAGCAGTTCTTC.

The CDR3 sequence is CASSLFQENIQYF. CDR3 coding DNA: TGTGCCAGCAGCTTATTCCAGGAAAACATTCAGTACTTC. The chain employs TRBV11-3 and TRBJ2-4; D not certain. The length of the CDR3 is 13 residues. Germline CDR1 is SGHNT and CDR2 is YENEEA. Trimming removed 2 bases from V and 5 bases from J, with 7 bases in between. Full variable domain (remainder filled in from reference TRBV11-3 and TRBJ2-4): EAGVVQSPRYKIIEKKQPVAFWCNPISGHNTLYWYLQNLGQGPELLIRYENEEAVDDSQLPKDRFSAERLKGVDSTLKIQPAELGDSAVYLCASSLFQENIQYFGAGTRLSVL.

The chain is built from TRBV19 and TRBJ2-1; D unclear. This CDR3 contains 16 residues. V shed 4 bases and J shed 0 bases, with 13 bases lying between them. CDR1 and CDR2 from the germline V gene are LNHDA and SQIVND (reference sequence). The CDR3: CASSSSLVSSYNEQFF. The CDR3 coding sequence is TGTGCCAGTAGTAGTAGCTTAGTGAGCTCCTACAATGAGCAGTTCTTC.

The chain couples TRBV11-3 to TRBJ1-5; TRBD1 is a possible D gene (5 bases). The CDR3 totals 15 residues. Trimming stripped 0 bases from V and 3 bases from J, with 9 bases between. CDR1 and CDR2 from the germline V gene are SGHNT and YENEEA. The CDR3 region has the DNA TGTGCCAGCAGCTTAGATGGCAGGGCCAATCAGCCCCAGCATTTT. It translates to CASSLDGRANQPQHF.

This clone was seen a single time. The chain uses TRBV6-1 and TRBJ2-1, with 10 positions matching TRBD2. J lost 8 bases, V lost 6 bases, and 10 bases had no gene match. CDR3 size: 15 residues. Germline V gene lookup returns CDR1 MNHNS and CDR2 SASEGT. Here the CDR3 DNA reads TGTGCCAGCAGGGTAGTAGCGGGAGGTACAGATGAGCAGTTCTTC. Encoded protein: CASRVVAGGTDEQFF.

This chain connects TRBV6-6 to TRBJ1-1, with TRBD1 as a possible D gene (6 bases). Germline V gene data show CDR1 as MNHNY and CDR2 as SVGAGI (reference sequence). This CDR3 comprises 14 residues. V was pared by 5 bases and J by 0 bases, with 10 bases between. DNA of the CDR3: TGTGCCAGCAGTCGGGACATACTGAACACTGAAGCTTTCTTT. Protein product: CASSRDILNTEAFF.